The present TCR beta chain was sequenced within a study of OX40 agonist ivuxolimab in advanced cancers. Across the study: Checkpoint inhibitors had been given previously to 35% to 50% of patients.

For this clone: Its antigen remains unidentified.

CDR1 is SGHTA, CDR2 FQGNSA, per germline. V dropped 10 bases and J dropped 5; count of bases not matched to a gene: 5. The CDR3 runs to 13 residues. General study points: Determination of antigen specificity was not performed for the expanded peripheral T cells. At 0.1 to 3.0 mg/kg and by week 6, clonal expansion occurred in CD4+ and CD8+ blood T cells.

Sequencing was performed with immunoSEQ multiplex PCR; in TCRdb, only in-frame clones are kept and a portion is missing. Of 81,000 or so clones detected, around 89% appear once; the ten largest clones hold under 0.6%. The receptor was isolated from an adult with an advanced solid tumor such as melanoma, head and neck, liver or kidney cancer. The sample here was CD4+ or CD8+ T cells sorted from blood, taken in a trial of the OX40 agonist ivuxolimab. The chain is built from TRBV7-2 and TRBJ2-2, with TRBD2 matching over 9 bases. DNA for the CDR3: TGTGCCACCGGGACTAGCTATACCGGGGAGCTGTTTTTT. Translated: CATGTSYTGELFF.